This T cell receptor (beta chain) was obtained from a study of blood T cell repertoires in COVID-19. Across the whole study: T cells, B-cell-depleted T cells, or PBMCs provided the cDNA or gDNA that served as material.

The CDR3 sequence is 14 residues long. Germline-derived CDR1 and CDR2 are SGHRS and YFSETQ. Germline trimming cut 2 bases from V and 6 bases from J; bases unmatched to any gene: 7. All recovered Cohort 3 donors got two negative PCRs, got clearance, or saw symptom resolution. Assay used: immunoSEQ multiplex PCR; TCRdb lists only in-frame clones, some missing. The repertoire holds 350,000 to 400,000 clones, with roughly 90% as singletons. This TCR was sampled from a woman aged 25 to 39 who had recovered from COVID-19. Sequenced material: PBMCs or T cells enriched from blood (not recorded which). V and J are TRBV5-1 and TRBJ2-7, with 8 bases fitting TRBD2. Here the CDR3 reads CASSFGAGGAEQYF. The DNA of the CDR3 is TGCGCCAGCAGCTTCGGGGCCGGGGGGGCCGAGCAGTACTTC. Drawing the rest from reference TRBV5-1 and TRBJ2-7, the complete variable domain is KAGVTQTPRYLIKTRGQQVTLSCSPISGHRSVSWYQQTPGQGLQFLFEYFSETQRNKGNFPGRFSGRQFSNSRSEMNVSTLELGDSALYLCASSFGAGGAEQYFGPGTRLTVT.